At least ten counts were recorded for the clone carrying this T cell receptor beta chain. The antigen is undetermined. The data belong to a study of CD8 T cells in ankylosing spondylitis. Study-level results: Among TCR beta sequences, a motif of several highly homologous variants appeared characteristic of ankylosing spondylitis blood.

This CDR3 spans 11 amino acids. The ends lost 10 bases at V and 7 bases at J; junction bases unmatched: 5. Germline CDR1 reads SNHLY; CDR2 reads FYNNEI. Construction of TCR beta libraries was performed using quantitative 5'-RACE with molecular barcodes. A single record per CDR3 protein comes from TCRdb applying MiXCR to the 5' RACE reads. The sample contains under 150,000 distinct CDR3 sequences, roughly 18% of which appear only once. The source is a male donor with ankylosing spondylitis. The rearrangement uses TRBV2 and TRBJ1-1, with TRBD1 matching over 8 bases. Input material: blood, either unsorted or a sorted T cell fraction (not recorded which). CDR3 in DNA: TGTGCCACCTCAGGGGGCCTTGAAGCTTTCTTT. Protein: CATSGGLEAFF. Supplemented by reference TRBV2 and TRBJ1-1, the full variable domain reads EPEVTQTPSHQVTQMGQEVILRCVPISNHLYFYWYRQILGQKVEFLVSFYNNEISEKSEIFDDQFSVERPDGSNFTLKIRSTKLEDSAMYFCATSGGLEAFFGQGTRLTVV.